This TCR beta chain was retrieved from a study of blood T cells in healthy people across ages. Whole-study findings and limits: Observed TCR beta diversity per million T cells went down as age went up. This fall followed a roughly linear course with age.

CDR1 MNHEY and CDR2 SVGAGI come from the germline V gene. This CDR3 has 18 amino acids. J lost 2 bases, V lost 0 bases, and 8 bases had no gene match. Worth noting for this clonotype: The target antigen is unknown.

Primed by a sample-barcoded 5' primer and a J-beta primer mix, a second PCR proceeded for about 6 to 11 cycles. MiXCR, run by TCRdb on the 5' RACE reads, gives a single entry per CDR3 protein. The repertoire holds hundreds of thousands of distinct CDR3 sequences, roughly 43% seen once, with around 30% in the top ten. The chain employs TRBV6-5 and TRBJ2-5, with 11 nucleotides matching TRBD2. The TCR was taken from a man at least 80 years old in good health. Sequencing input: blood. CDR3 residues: CASSYSAFASGGQETQYF. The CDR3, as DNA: TGTGCCAGCAGTTACTCGGCATTTGCTAGCGGGGGGCAAGAGACCCAGTACTTC.